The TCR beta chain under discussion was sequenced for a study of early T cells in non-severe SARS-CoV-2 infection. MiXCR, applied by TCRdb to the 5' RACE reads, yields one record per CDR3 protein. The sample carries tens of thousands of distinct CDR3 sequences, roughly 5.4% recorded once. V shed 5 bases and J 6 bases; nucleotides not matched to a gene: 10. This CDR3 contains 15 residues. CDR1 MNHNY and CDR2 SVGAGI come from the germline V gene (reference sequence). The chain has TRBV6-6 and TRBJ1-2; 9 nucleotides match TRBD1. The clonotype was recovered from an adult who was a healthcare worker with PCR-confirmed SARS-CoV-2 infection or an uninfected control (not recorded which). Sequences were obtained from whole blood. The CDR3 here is CASSNPGTGYDGYTF. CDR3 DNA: TGTGCCAGCAGTAACCCCGGGACAGGGTACGATGGCTACACCTTC.